The clone carrying this T cell receptor beta chain was recorded at least ten times. The record originates from a study of molecular identifiers for immune sequencing clone quantification. The CDR3 loop spans 13 amino acids. V was clipped by 6 bases and J by 5 bases, with 13 bases between them. Germline CDR1 SGHVS, CDR2 FQNEAQ. TCRdb ran MiXCR on the PCR reads and lists one entry per CDR3 protein. This sample has under 85,000 distinct CDR3 sequences, with around 17% found just once. The V gene is TRBV7-8, the J gene TRBJ1-1, with a possible D match to TRBD1 (6 bases). Sequencing was carried out using naive CD8+ T cells from blood, with Jurkat cell RNA spiked in. The subset is: FACS-sorted CD8+CD4-CCR7+CD45RA+ naive T cells. The sequence came from a human donor in good health. Some libraries in this study had Jurkat cell RNA spiked in. CDR3 DNA sequence: TGTGCCAGCAGAGCACAGGGTCGAACTGAAGCTTTCTTT. This sequence encodes CASRAQGRTEAFF.